The present T cell receptor beta chain was sequenced within a study of T cell changes during pregnancy in multiple sclerosis. Sequencing used immunoSEQ multiplex PCR; TCRdb keeps in-frame clones, though not all of them. This table has almost 95,000 clones, roughly 90% appearing once. V was shortened by 4 bases and J by 0 bases, with 6 bases between the two germline ends. This CDR3 has 13 amino acids. The V gene's germline CDR1 is MNHEY and CDR2 SMNVEV (reference sequence). This clone was recorded once. V gene TRBV27 combines with J gene TRBJ1-1; tentative D call: TRBD1 (5 bases). Here the sequenced sample was peripheral blood, taken in the first trimester of pregnancy. This receptor was taken from a female donor with multiple sclerosis, enrolled in a pregnancy study. CDR3 loop: CASSSTVNTEAFF. The CDR3 nucleotides are TGTGCCAGCAGTTCGACAGTGAACACTGAAGCTTTCTTT.